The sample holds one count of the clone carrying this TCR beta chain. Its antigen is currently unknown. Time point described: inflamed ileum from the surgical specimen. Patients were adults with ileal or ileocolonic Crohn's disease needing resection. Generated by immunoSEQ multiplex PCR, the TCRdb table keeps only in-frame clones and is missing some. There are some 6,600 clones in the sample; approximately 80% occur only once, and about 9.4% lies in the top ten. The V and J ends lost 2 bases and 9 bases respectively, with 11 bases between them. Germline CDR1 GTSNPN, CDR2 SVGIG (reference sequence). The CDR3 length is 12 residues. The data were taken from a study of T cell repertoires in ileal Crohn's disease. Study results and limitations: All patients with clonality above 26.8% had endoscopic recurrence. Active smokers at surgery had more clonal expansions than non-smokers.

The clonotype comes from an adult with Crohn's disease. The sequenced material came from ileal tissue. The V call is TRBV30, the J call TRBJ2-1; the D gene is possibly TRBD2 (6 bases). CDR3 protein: CAWSPGTVEQFF. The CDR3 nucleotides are TGTGCCTGGAGTCCAGGGACTGTTGAGCAGTTCTTC.